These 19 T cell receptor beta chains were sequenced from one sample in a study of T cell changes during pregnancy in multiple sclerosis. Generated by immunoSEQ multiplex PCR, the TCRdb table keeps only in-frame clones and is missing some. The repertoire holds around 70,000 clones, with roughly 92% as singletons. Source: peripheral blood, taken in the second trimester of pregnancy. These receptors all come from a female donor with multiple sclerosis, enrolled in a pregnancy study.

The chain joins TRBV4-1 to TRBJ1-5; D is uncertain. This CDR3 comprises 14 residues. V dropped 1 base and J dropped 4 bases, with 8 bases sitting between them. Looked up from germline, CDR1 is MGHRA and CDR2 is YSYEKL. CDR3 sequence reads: CASSQAAGNQPQHF. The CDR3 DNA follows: TGCGCCAGCAGCCAAGCCGCGGGGAATCAGCCCCAGCATTTT.

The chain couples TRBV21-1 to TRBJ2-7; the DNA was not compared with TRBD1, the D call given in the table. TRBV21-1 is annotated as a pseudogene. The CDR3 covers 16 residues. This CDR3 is CASSKIRAGEPYEQYF. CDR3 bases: TGTGCCAGCAGCAAAATTCGGGCAGGGGAACCCTACGAGCAGTACTTC.

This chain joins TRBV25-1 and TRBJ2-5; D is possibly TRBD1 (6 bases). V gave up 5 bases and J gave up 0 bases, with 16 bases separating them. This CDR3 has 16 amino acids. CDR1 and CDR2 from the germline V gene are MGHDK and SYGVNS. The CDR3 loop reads CASSPGGQYYQETQYF. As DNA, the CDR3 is TGTGCCAGCAGTCCCGGTGGACAGTACTACCAAGAGACCCAGTACTTC.

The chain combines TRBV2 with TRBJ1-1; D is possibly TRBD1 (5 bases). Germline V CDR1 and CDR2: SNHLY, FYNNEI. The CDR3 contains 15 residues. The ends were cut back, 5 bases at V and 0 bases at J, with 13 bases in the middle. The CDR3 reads CASSFRQPVNTEAFF. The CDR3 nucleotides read TGTGCCAGCAGTTTTAGACAGCCCGTGAACACTGAAGCTTTCTTT. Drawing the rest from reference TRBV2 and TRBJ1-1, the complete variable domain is EPEVTQTPSHQVTQMGQEVILRCVPISNHLYFYWYRQILGQKVEFLVSFYNNEISEKSEIFDDQFSVERPDGSNFTLKIRSTKLEDSAMYFCASSFRQPVNTEAFFGQGTRLTVV.

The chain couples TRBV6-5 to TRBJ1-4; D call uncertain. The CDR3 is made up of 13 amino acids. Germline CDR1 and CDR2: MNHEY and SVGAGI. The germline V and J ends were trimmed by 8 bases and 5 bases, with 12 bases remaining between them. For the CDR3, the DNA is TGTGCCAGCTCTGGGCTTGAGAATGAAAAACTGTTTTTT. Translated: CASSGLENEKLFF.

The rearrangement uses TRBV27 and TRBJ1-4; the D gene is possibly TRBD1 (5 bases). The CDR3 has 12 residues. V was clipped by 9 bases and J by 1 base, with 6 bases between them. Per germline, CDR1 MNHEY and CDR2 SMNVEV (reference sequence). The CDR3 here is CASGQTNEKLFF. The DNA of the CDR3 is TGTGCCAGTGGACAAACTAATGAAAAACTGTTTTTT. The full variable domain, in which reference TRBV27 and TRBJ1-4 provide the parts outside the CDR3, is EAQVTQNPRYLITVTGKKLTVTCSQNMNHEYMSWYRQDPGLGLRQIYYSMNVEVTDKGDVPEGYKVSRKEKRNFPLILESPSPNQTSLYFCASGQTNEKLFFGSGTQLSVL.

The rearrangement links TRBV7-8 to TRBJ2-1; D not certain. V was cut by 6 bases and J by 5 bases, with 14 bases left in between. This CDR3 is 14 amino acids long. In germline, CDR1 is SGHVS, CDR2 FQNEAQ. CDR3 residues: CASSSIPTDNEQFF. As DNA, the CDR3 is TGTGCCAGCAGTTCTATTCCCACCGACAATGAGCAGTTCTTC.

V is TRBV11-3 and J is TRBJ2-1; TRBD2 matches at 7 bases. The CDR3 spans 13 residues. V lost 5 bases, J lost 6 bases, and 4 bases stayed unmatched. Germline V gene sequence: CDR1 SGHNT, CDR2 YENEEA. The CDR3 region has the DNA TGTGCCAGCAGCCCCGGGACTATCAATGAGCAGTTCTTC. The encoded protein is CASSPGTINEQFF.

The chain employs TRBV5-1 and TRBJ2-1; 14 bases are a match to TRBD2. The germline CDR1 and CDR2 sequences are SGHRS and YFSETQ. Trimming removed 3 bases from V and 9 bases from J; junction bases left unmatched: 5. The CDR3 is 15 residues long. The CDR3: CASSSTSGGAGEQFF. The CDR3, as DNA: TGCGCCAGCAGCTCGACTAGCGGGGGGGCAGGTGAGCAGTTCTTC. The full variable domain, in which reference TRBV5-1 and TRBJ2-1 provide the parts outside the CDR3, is KAGVTQTPRYLIKTRGQQVTLSCSPISGHRSVSWYQQTPGQGLQFLFEYFSETQRNKGNFPGRFSGRQFSNSRSEMNVSTLELGDSALYLCASSSTSGGAGEQFFGPGTRLTVL.

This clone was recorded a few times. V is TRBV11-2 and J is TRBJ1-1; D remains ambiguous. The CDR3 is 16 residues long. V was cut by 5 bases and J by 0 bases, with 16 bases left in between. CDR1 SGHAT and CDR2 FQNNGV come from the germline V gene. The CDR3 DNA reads TGTGCCAGCAGCCCTTCCGACGGACTCATGAACACTGAAGCTTTCTTT. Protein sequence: CASSPSDGLMNTEAFF. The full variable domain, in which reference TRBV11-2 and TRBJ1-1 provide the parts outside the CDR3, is EAGVAQSPRYKIIEKRQSVAFWCNPISGHATLYWYQQILGQGPKLLIQFQNNGVVDDSQLPKDRFSAERLKGVDSTLKIQPAKLEDSAVYLCASSPSDGLMNTEAFFGQGTRLTVV.

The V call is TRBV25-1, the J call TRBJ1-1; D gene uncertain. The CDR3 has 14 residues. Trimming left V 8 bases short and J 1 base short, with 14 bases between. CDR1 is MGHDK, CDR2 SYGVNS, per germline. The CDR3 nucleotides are TGTGCCAGCTCCCCCGTGGGGAGGAACACTGAAGCTTTCTTT. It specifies CASSPVGRNTEAFF.

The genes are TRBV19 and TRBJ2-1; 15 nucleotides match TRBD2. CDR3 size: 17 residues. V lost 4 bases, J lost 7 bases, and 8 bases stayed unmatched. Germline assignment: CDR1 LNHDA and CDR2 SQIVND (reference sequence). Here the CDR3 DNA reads TGTGCCAGTAGTAGGCTGGGACTAGCGGGAGGAGGGAATGAGCAGTTCTTC. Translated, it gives CASSRLGLAGGGNEQFF.

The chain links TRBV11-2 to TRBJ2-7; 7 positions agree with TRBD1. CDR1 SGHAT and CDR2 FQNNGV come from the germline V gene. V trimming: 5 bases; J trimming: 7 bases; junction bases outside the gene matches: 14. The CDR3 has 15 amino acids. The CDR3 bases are TGTGCCAGCAGCCTTCCGTACAGGGGTTCGGAAGAGCAGTACTTC. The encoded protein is CASSLPYRGSEEQYF.

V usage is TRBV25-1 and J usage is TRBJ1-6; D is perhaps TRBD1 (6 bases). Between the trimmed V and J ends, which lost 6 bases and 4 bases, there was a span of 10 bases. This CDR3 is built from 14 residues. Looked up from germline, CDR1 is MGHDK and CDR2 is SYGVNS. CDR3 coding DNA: TGTGCCAGCAGGGACAGTTCGTATAATTCACCCCTCCACTTT. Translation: CASRDSSYNSPLHF.

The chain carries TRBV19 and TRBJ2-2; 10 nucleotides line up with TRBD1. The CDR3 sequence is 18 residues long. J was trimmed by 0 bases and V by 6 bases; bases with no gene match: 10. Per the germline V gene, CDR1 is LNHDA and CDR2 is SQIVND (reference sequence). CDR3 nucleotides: TGTGCCAGTAGGAATATGAGACAGGGGGCACCGAACACCGGGGAGCTGTTTTTT. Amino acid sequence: CASRNMRQGAPNTGELFF.

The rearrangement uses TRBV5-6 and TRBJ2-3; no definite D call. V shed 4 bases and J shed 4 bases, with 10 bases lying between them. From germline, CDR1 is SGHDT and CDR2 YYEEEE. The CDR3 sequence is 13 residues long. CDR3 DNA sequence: TGTGCCAGCAGCCGCCCTGGCCCAGATACGCAGTATTTT. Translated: CASSRPGPDTQYF.

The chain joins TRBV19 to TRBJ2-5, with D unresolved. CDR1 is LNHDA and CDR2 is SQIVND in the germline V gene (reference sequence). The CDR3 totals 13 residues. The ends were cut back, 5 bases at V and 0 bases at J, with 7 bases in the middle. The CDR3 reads CASSLEYQETQYF. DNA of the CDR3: TGTGCCAGTAGTTTGGAGTACCAAGAGACCCAGTACTTC.

CDR3 in DNA: TGTGCCAGCAGTTTTAGCGGGGGGTTTCCGGGCGCCTCTGGGCCGCAGTATTTT. Its protein is CASSFSGGFPGASGPQYF. The rearrangement joins TRBV7-9 to TRBJ2-3; 10 bases are shared with TRBD2. V was pared by 6 bases and J by 10 bases, with 22 bases of the junction left unmatched. The CDR3 spans 18 residues. Germline CDR1 reads SEHNR; CDR2 reads FQNEAQ (reference sequence).

The CDR3 reads CASSPPVAGREAFF. In nucleotides, the CDR3 is TGTGCCAGCAGCCCACCGGTGGCGGGGCGCGAAGCTTTCTTT. The chain employs TRBV13 and TRBJ1-1; TRBD1 might be the D (5 bases). Trimming removed 5 bases from V and 8 bases from J, with 18 bases in between. The germline gives CDR1 PRHDT, CDR2 FYEKMQ (reference sequence). The CDR3 sequence is 14 residues long.